This is a list of T cell receptor beta chains from one sample in a study of blood T cell repertoires in COVID-19. The method was immunoSEQ multiplex PCR; TCRdb's version includes in-frame clones alone and lacks a portion of them. The table records approximately 170,000 clones, approximately 90% of them present only once. Sequenced: peripheral blood. The receptors derive from a man aged 18 to 29 with active or convalescent COVID-19. The CDR3 runs from the conserved cysteine through the conserved F or W. Each record gives: clone size, D gene, J gene, V gene, CDR3 DNA, CDR3 protein. D genes are given only for firm matches. The size field is filled for only some rows; it gives once, few, many or a size class.

.,.,TRBJ2-1,TRBV6-5,TGTGCCAGCAGTTTATTAGCGGATTCCTCCTACAATGAGCAGTTCTTC,CASSLLADSSYNEQFF
.,TRBD2,TRBJ2-3,TRBV28,TGTGCCAGCAGACCCCCCGGACTAGCGGCCACAGATACGCAGTATTTT,CASRPPGLAATDTQYF
.,.,TRBJ1-1,TRBV2,TGTGCCAGCAGTTTAAGCAACACTGAAGCTTTCTTT,CASSLSNTEAFF
.,TRBD1,TRBJ1-1,TRBV18,TGTGCCAGCTCGCGTTCCGGGACAGGGGCCACTGAAGCTTTCTTT,CASSRSGTGATEAFF
.,.,TRBJ2-5,TRBV15,TGTGCCACCAGCACCCCCAGAGGCAGGGTGAACCAAGAGACCCAGTACTTC,CATSTPRGRVNQETQYF
once,TRBD1,TRBJ1-6,TRBV6-5,TGTGCCAGCAGTTACTCGAGGGACAGACCAAATTCACCCCTCCACTTT,CASSYSRDRPNSPLHF
.,.,TRBJ1-2,TRBV15,TGTGCAACTATTCAGGACAGACAATTTTATGGCTACACCTTC,CATIQDRQFYGYTF
.,TRBD2,TRBJ2-5,TRBV2,TGTGCCAGCACACGGGGGGGAATTCAAGAGACCCAGTACTTC,CASTRGGIQETQYF
.,TRBD1,TRBJ2-7,TRBV27,TGTGCCAGCAGTTTCGCCGGACAGGGATACGAGCAGTACTTC,CASSFAGQGYEQYF
.,TRBD2,TRBJ2-7,TRBV7-9,TGTGCCAGCAGCCCCTCGGGACTAGCGGCGCTCTACGAGCAGTACTTC,CASSPSGLAALYEQYF
.,.,TRBJ1-6,TRBV9,TGTGCCAGCAGCGGGTCTGGGGCCCGCCTCCCCCTCCACTTT,CASSGSGARLPLHF
.,TRBD1,TRBJ1-2,TRBV30,TGTGCCTGGTCCCGATCGGACAGGGGAGTCGGCTACACCTTC,CAWSRSDRGVGYTF
.,.,TRBJ1-3,TRBV30,TGTGCCCGCGGGGGTGGAAACACCATATATTTT,CARGGGNTIYF
.,.,TRBJ2-7,TRBV19,TGTGCCAGTAGTATAGCCTACAGGGGACTCGGCGAGCAGTACTTC,CASSIAYRGLGEQYF
once,.,TRBJ1-2,TRBV28,TGTGCCAGCAGTGCGACGGCGGAACGACCTAACTATGGCTACACCTTC,CASSATAERPNYGYTF
.,TRBD2,TRBJ2-5,TRBV7-7,TGTGCTAGCAACCCTAGCGGGGGGGCTCCGGAGACCCAGTACTTC,CASNPSGGAPETQYF
.,.,TRBJ1-2,TRBV19,TGTGCCTCGGGCGCAGGGAACTATGGCTACACCTTC,CASGAGNYGYTF
.,TRBD1,TRBJ2-6,TRBV28,TGTGCCAGCAGGCGACCGGGACAGGGAATCTCTGGGGCCAACGTCCTGACTTTC,CASRRPGQGISGANVLTF
many,TRBD1,TRBJ2-2,TRBV28,TGTGCCAGCAGCACACACAGGGGAAACACCGGGGAGCTGTTTTTT,CASSTHRGNTGELFF
once,TRBD1,TRBJ1-3,TRBV7-2,TGTGCCAGCAGCTTGGATTGGACAGGGCCGGGAAACACCATATATTTT,CASSLDWTGPGNTIYF
.,.,TRBJ1-1,TRBV18,TGTGCCAGCTCTTTGTTAGATCGGGACACTGAAGCTTTCTTT,CASSLLDRDTEAFF
.,.,TRBJ1-5,TRBV25-1,TGTGCCAGCAGTCAGGGAGGGGAACAGCCCCAGCATTTT,CASSQGGEQPQHF
.,.,TRBJ2-7,TRBV20-1,TGCAGTGCTAGTTTGTCCAGGGTAGGGGTTGACGAGCAGTACTTC,CSASLSRVGVDEQYF
.,TRBD2,TRBJ2-1,TRBV7-2,TGTGCCAGCAGCTTACTAGCGGACTACAATGAGCAGTTCTTC,CASSLLADYNEQFF
.,.,TRBJ2-1,TRBV28,TGTGCCAGCGTTGGGGTGACAGGCTACAATGAGCAGTTCTTC,CASVGVTGYNEQFF
.,.,TRBJ2-1,TRBV7-2,TGTGCCAGCAGCTTACGGAGTGATGAGCAGTTCTTC,CASSLRSDEQFF
.,.,TRBJ2-2,TRBV7-9,TGTGCCATTGCGCCGGGTATGAGTTACACCGGGGAGCTGTTTTTT,CAIAPGMSYTGELFF
.,TRBD1,TRBJ1-5,TRBV2,TGTGCCAGCAGATTCGACAGGGGAAGCAATCAGCCCCAGCATTTT,CASRFDRGSNQPQHF
.,.,TRBJ1-5,TRBV2,TGTGCCAGCAGTGAAGGGCAGGATGGACAGCCCCAGCATTTT,CASSEGQDGQPQHF
once,.,TRBJ1-5,TRBV7-2,TGTGCCAGCAGCGGAGACGGCAATCAGCCCCAGCATTTT,CASSGDGNQPQHF
.,TRBD2,TRBJ2-7,TRBV18,TGTGCCAGCTCAGGGACTAGCGGAATTTCCTACGAGCAGTACTTC,CASSGTSGISYEQYF
.,.,TRBJ2-7,TRBV27,TGTGCCAGCGGTTCGTCCTACGAGCAGTACTTC,CASGSSYEQYF
.,.,TRBJ2-3,TRBV9,TGTGCCAGCAGCGTAGTGGAGGTTCCCACAGATACGCAGTATTTT,CASSVVEVPTDTQYF
.,.,TRBJ2-2,TRBV2,TGTGCCAGCAGTGACAGGGCTCCCTTCAACACCGGGGAGCTGTTTTTT,CASSDRAPFNTGELFF
.,.,TRBJ1-2,TRBV29-1,TGCAGCGTTGAATGGAGGGATGGGTACTATGGCTACACCTTC,CSVEWRDGYYGYTF
.,.,TRBJ2-2,TRBV7-2,TGTGCCAGCAGCTTAGGATATGGGGCGCGCACCGGGGAGCTGTTTTTT,CASSLGYGARTGELFF
few,.,TRBJ1-4,TRBV5-1,TGCGCCAGCAGTCCTACCGACAGGCTTAATGAAAAACTGTTTTTT,CASSPTDRLNEKLFF
.,TRBD2,TRBJ2-1,TRBV5-1,TGCGCCAGCAGAGATGGACTAGCCCCTTACAATGAGCAGTTCTTC,CASRDGLAPYNEQFF
.,.,TRBJ1-6,TRBV2,TGTGCCAGCAGTGCCGACAGGAATTCACCCCTCCACTTT,CASSADRNSPLHF
.,TRBD1,TRBJ1-4,TRBV7-9,TGTGCCAGCAGCACGAGGGAGAGCAGGGGGCTAATTTCGGCAACTAATGAAAAACTGTTTTTT,CASSTRESRGLISATNEKLFF
.,.,TRBJ1-5,TRBV19,TGTGCCAGTAGTCTTACCGCCTCGACAGGTTACGTCAATCAGCCCCAGCATTTT,CASSLTASTGYVNQPQHF
.,TRBD1,TRBJ1-3,TRBV7-9,TGTGCCAGCACCAATGGGGGATTATTCGCTGGACAGGGGGTCTCTGGAAACACCATATATTTT,CASTNGGLFAGQGVSGNTIYF
.,.,TRBJ1-1,TRBV5-1,TGCGCCAGCAGCTTGGAGGGAGGAGAGGGAGCTTTCTTT,CASSLEGGEGAFF
.,.,TRBJ1-5,TRBV28,TGTGCCAGCAGGCAGGACAGATCACAGCCCCAGCATTTT,CASRQDRSQPQHF